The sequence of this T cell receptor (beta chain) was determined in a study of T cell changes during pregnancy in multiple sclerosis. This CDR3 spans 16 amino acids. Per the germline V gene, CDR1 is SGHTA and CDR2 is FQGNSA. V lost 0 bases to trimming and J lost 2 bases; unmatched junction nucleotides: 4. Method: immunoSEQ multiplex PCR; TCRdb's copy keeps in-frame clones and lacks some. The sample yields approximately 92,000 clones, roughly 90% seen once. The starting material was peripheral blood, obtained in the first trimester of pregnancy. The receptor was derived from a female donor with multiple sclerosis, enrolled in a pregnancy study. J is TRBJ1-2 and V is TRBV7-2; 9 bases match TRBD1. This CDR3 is CASSLAPGTGNYGYTF. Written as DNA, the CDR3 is TGTGCCAGCAGCTTAGCGCCTGGGACAGGGAACTATGGCTACACCTTC. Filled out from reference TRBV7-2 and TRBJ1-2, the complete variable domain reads GAGVSQSPSNKVTEKGKDVELRCDPISGHTALYWYRQSLGQGLEFLIYFQGNSAPDKSGLPSDRFSAERTGGSVSTLTIQRTQQEDSAVYLCASSLAPGTGNYGYTFGSGTRLTVV.